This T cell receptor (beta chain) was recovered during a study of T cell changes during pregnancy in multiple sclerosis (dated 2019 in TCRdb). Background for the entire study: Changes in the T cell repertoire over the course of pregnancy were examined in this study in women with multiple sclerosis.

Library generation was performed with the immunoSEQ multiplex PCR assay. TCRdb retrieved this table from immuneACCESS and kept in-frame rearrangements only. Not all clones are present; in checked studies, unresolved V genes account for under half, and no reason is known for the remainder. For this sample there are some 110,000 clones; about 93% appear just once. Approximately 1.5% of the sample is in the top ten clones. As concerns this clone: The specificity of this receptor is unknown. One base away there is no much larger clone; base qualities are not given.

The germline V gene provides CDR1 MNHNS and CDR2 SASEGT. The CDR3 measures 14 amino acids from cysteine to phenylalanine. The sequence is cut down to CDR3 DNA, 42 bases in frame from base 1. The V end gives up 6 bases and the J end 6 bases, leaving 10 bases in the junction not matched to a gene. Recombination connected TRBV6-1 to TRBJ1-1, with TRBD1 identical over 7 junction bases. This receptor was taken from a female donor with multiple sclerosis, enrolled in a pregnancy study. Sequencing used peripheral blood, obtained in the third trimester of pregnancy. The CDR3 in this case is CASSLTGSRPEAFF. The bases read TGTGCCAGCAGCTTGACAGGGAGTAGGCCTGAAGCTTTCTTT.